These 18 T cell receptor beta chains were all obtained from the same sample, sequenced in a study of technical replicates of blood from several donors (dated 2017 in TCRdb). Libraries were made using the immunoSEQ multiplex PCR assay. This immuneACCESS table, as held by TCRdb, lists in-frame sequences with V and J called but not all clones. Of the missing ones, under half trace to an unresolved V gene in checked studies; the others have no known cause. For this sample the table gives tens of thousands of clones, of which around nine tenths were detected only once. Roughly 0.3% of the sample is in the top ten clones. The specimen sequenced was T cells isolated from PBMCs. These receptors all come from a human donor in good health.

V gene TRBV2 combines with J gene TRBJ1-1, with TRBD1 identical over 9 bases. The J segment lost 5 bases and the V segment lost 6 bases, leaving 7 bases of the junction unmatched. Germline lookup yields CDR1 SNHLY and CDR2 FYNNEI. The CDR3 runs 14 residues. The CDR3: CASRKTGGLTEAFF. The DNA for the CDR3 is TGTGCCAGCAGAAAGACAGGGGGTTTAACTGAAGCTTTCTTT.

The chain combines TRBV19 with TRBJ2-5, with D hard to call. Germline V gene lookup returns CDR1 LNHDA and CDR2 SQIVND (reference sequence). The CDR3 has 15 amino acids. V was pared by 4 bases and J by 3 bases, with 15 bases between. The CDR3, as DNA: TGTGCCAGTAGTAGTCCCCGAAAAACGGAAGAGACCCAGTACTTC. Its translation: CASSSPRKTEETQYF.

This rearrangement joins TRBV4-2 to TRBJ1-1, with TRBD1 matching over 10 bases. This CDR3 has 17 amino acids. CDR1 LGHNA and CDR2 YNFKEQ come from the germline V gene. Losses at the gene ends were 4 bases for V and 0 bases for J; bases not matched to a gene: 8. The CDR3 DNA sequence: TGTGCCAGCAGCCCGCTGGGACAGGGGAAGGTGAACACTGAAGCTTTCTTT. It codes for CASSPLGQGKVNTEAFF.

This rearrangement joins TRBV5-1 to TRBJ2-5, with 8 bases aligning to TRBD2. CDR1 and CDR2 (germline): SGHRS, YFSETQ. V was clipped by 3 bases and J by 3 bases; unmatched bases: 31. CDR3 length equals 23 residues. CDR3 DNA sequence: TGCGCCAGCAGCTCCCTTATAGCGGGAAAAAGCCTACTTACCTTACGCAACGAAGAGACCCAGTACTTC. Protein sequence: CASSSLIAGKSLLTLRNEETQYF.

The rearrangement uses TRBV4-1 and TRBJ2-3; D is undetermined. CDR1 is MGHRA and CDR2 is YSYEKL in the germline V gene. Trimming shortened V by 1 base and J by 0 bases, and 14 bases separated the two germline ends. The CDR3 consists of 17 residues. CDR3 sequence reads: CASSQGFSRTSTDTQYF. The DNA of the CDR3 is TGCGCCAGCAGCCAAGGTTTTAGTAGAACTAGCACAGATACGCAGTATTTT.

The V and J genes are TRBV14 and TRBJ1-2, with 9 positions matching TRBD1. Trimming removed 2 bases from V and 6 bases from J; junction bases left unmatched: 7. CDR3 size: 15 residues. Germline values: CDR1 SGHDN, CDR2 FVKESK. CDR3 DNA sequence: TGTGCCAGCAGCCAACTTGGGACAGGGATCGATGGCTACACCTTC. It translates to CASSQLGTGIDGYTF. The full variable domain, with the rest looked up from reference TRBV14 and TRBJ1-2, is EAGVTQFPSHSVIEKGQTVTLRCDPISGHDNLYWYRRVMGKEIKFLLHFVKESKQDESGMPNNRFLAERTGGTYSTLKVQPAELEDSGVYFCASSQLGTGIDGYTFGSGTRLTVV.

The CDR3 loop reads CASTFLGGEIEAFF. For the CDR3, the DNA is TGTGCCAGCACTTTCCTCGGGGGGGAGATTGAAGCTTTCTTT. This chain uses TRBV5-4 with TRBJ1-1; the D gene is possibly TRBD1 (5 bases). V was clipped by 6 bases and J by 7 bases, with 19 bases between them. CDR3 size: 14 residues. The germline gives CDR1 SGHNT, CDR2 YYREEE (reference sequence).

This sequence joins TRBV5-1 and TRBJ2-1; the match to TRBD2 covers 13 bases. The CDR3 extends over 15 amino acids. V lost 4 bases, J lost 7 bases, and 5 bases stayed unmatched. Germline CDR1 is SGHRS and CDR2 is YFSETQ. Here the CDR3 reads CASSRTSGSSNEQFF. CDR3 in DNA: TGCGCCAGCAGCCGGACTAGCGGGAGTTCAAATGAGCAGTTCTTC.

The chain combines TRBV5-4 with TRBJ1-2; TRBD1 aligns across 8 bases. The trim removed 3 bases at V and 6 bases at J, leaving 10 bases unmatched. In germline, CDR1 is SGHNT, CDR2 YYREEE (reference sequence). The CDR3 is 15 residues long. CDR3 protein: CASSSATGVTNGYTF. The CDR3 nucleotides are TGTGCCAGCAGCTCGGCGACAGGGGTAACAAATGGCTACACCTTC.

The chain has TRBV5-1 and TRBJ1-1, with 7 bases aligning to TRBD1. CDR3 length: 15 amino acids. The ends lost 0 bases at V and 4 bases at J; junction bases unmatched: 6. CDR1 and CDR2 from the germline V gene are SGHRS and YFSETQ. This chain's CDR3 is CASSLGQGPTTEAFF. The CDR3 region has the DNA TGCGCCAGCAGCTTGGGACAGGGTCCGACCACTGAAGCTTTCTTT.

The V call is TRBV4-1, the J call TRBJ1-3; D might be TRBD1 (5 bases). V was trimmed by 2 bases and J by 1 base, leaving 12 bases between them. The CDR3 extends over 16 amino acids. Per the germline V gene, CDR1 is MGHRA and CDR2 is YSYEKL. In nucleotides, the CDR3 is TGCGCCAGCAGCCAAATCACAGGAGAATCTGGAAACACCATATATTTT. It translates to CASSQITGESGNTIYF.

The rearrangement links TRBV11-2 to TRBJ2-1; the D gene is possibly TRBD2 (7 bases). The V end lost 3 bases, the J end lost 4 bases, and 13 bases lay between the germline ends. CDR3 length equals 15 residues. The germline V gene has CDR1 SGHAT and CDR2 FQNNGV. CDR3 in amino acids: CASSFLRGAYNEQFF. Written as DNA, the CDR3 is TGTGCCAGCAGCTTTCTCCGGGGGGCATACAATGAGCAGTTCTTC.

There are a few counts of this clone. The chain uses TRBV6-5 and TRBJ1-1; D unclear. The CDR3 runs 14 residues. Trimming stripped 3 bases from V and 0 bases from J, with 8 bases between. CDR1 is MNHEY, CDR2 SVGAGI, per germline. As DNA, the CDR3 is TGTGCCAGCAGTTATACTGCCATGAACACTGAAGCTTTCTTT. Amino acids: CASSYTAMNTEAFF.

V and J are TRBV5-8 and TRBJ2-3; TRBD1 aligns across 7 bases. With 2 bases clipped from V and 9 bases from J, the junction kept 18 bases outside the gene matches. This CDR3 has 17 amino acids. Per the germline V gene, CDR1 is SGHTS and CDR2 is YDEGEE. For the CDR3, the DNA is TGTGCCAGCAGCTTAGGGGTAGGGACAGCTCGTCATGAGACGCAGTATTTT. This codes for CASSLGVGTARHETQYF.

The chain couples TRBV4-1 to TRBJ2-1; 7 nucleotides line up with TRBD1. Germline values: CDR1 MGHRA, CDR2 YSYEKL. The V gene end was trimmed by 1 base and the J gene end by 8 bases; junction bases not matched to a gene: 5. This CDR3 has 14 residues. The CDR3 loop reads CASSQARQGDEQFF. The CDR3 DNA follows: TGCGCCAGCAGCCAAGCCCGACAGGGCGATGAGCAGTTCTTC.

This rearrangement joins TRBV10-3 to TRBJ2-1; 10 bases agree with TRBD1. Germline V CDR1 and CDR2: ENHRY, SYGVKD. There are 15 residues in the CDR3. J lost 8 bases, V lost 0 bases, and 4 bases had no gene match. CDR3 in DNA: TGTGCCATCAGTGAGTCCTTTGACAGGGGGCATGAGCAGTTCTTC. It is translated as CAISESFDRGHEQFF.

This rearrangement joins TRBV5-4 to TRBJ2-1; 9 nucleotides agree with TRBD1. The V segment lost 4 bases and the J segment 2 bases; nucleotides outside the gene matches: 4. The germline V gene has CDR1 SGHNT and CDR2 YYREEE (reference sequence). The CDR3 totals 15 residues. The CDR3 region has the DNA TGTGCCAGCAGCCCGGGACAGGGACCCTACAATGAGCAGTTCTTC. This gives the protein CASSPGQGPYNEQFF.

This chain connects TRBV7-8 to TRBJ1-2; D may be TRBD1 (6 bases). V shed 2 bases and J shed 5 bases, with 6 bases lying between them. Germline V gene data show CDR1 as SGHVS and CDR2 as FQNEAQ. The CDR3 loop spans 12 amino acids. The CDR3 loop is CASSLQGYGYTF. In DNA, the CDR3 is TGTGCCAGCAGCTTACAGGGGTATGGCTACACCTTC.